This TCR beta chain came from a study of T cells expressing NK-cell markers. Overall study: Each TCR beta repertoire originated in sorted T cells that were CD3+CD56+NKG2C+, CD3+CD56+NKG2C- or CD3+CD56-NKG2C+.

TCRdb reprocessed the 5' RACE reads and stores each CDR3 protein as one record, lacking DNA. Seen in this sample are fewer than 550,000 distinct CDR3 sequences; the ten most common clones hold roughly 1.4%. The CDR3 consists of 13 residues. CDR1 and CDR2 (germline): SGHRS, YFSETQ. The V gene is TRBV5-1, the J gene TRBJ2-3; TCRdb lists TRBD2, though no DNA is available to test this call. The sequence came from a woman in her forties or fifties in good health. The sample comprised blood T cells: a sorted CD56 or NKG2C T cell subset, CD4+ or CD8+ T cells, or bulk PBMC T cells (not recorded which). CDR3 residues: CASREGLTDTQYF. The complete variable domain, with remaining parts taken from reference TRBV5-1 and TRBJ2-3, reads KAGVTQTPRYLIKTRGQQVTLSCSPISGHRSVSWYQQTPGQGLQFLFEYFSETQRNKGNFPGRFSGRQFSNSRSEMNVSTLELGDSALYLCASREGLTDTQYFGPGTRLTVL.